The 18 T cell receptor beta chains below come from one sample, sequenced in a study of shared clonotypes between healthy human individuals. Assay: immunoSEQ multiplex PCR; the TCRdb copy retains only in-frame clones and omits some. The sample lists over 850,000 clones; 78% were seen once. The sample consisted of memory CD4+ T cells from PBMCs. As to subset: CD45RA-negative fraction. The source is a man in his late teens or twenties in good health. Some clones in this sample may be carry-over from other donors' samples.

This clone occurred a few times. CDR3 nucleotide sequence: TGTGCCACCCGAATCGAGGCCCTTTCCTACAATGAGCAGTTCTTC. This sequence encodes CATRIEALSYNEQFF. The chain employs TRBV2 and TRBJ2-1; D ambiguous. This CDR3 comprises 15 residues. Trimming left V 10 bases short and J 1 base short, with 17 bases between. Per germline, CDR1 SNHLY and CDR2 FYNNEI.

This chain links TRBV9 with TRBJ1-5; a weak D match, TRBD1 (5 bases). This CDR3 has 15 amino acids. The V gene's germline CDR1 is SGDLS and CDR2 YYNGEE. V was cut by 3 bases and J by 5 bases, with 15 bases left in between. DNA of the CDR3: TGTGCCAGCAGCGGAGGGGTGTCGGCCGATCAGCCCCAGCATTTT. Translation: CASSGGVSADQPQHF. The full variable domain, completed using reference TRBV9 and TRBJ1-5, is DSGVTQTPKHLITATGQRVTLRCSPRSGDLSVYWYQQSLDQGLQFLIQYYNGEERAKGNILERFSAQQFPDLHSELNLSSLELGDSALYFCASSGGVSADQPQHFGDGTRLSIL.

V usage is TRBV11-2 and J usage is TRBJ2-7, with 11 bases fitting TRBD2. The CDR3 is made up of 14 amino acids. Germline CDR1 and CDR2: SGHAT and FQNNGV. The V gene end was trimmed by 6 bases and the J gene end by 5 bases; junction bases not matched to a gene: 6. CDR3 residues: CASRGLAVPHEQYF. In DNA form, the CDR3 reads TGTGCCAGCAGGGGACTAGCGGTCCCCCACGAGCAGTACTTC. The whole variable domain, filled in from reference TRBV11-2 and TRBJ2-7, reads EAGVAQSPRYKIIEKRQSVAFWCNPISGHATLYWYQQILGQGPKLLIQFQNNGVVDDSQLPKDRFSAERLKGVDSTLKIQPAKLEDSAVYLCASRGLAVPHEQYFGPGTRLTVT.

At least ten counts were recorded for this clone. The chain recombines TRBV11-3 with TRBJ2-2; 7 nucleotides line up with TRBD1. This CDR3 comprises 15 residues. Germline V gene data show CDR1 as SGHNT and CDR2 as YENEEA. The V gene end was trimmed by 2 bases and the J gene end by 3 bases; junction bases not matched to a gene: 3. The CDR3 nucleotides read TGTGCCAGCAGCTTAAGCCAGGGGGACACCGGGGAGCTGTTTTTT. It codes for CASSLSQGDTGELFF. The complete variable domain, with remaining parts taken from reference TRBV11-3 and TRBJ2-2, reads EAGVVQSPRYKIIEKKQPVAFWCNPISGHNTLYWYLQNLGQGPELLIRYENEEAVDDSQLPKDRFSAERLKGVDSTLKIQPAELGDSAVYLCASSLSQGDTGELFFGEGSRLTVL.

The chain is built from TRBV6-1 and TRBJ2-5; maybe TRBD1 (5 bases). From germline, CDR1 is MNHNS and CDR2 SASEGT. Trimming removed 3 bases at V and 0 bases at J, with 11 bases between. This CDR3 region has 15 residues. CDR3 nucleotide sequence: TGTGCCAGCAGTGACCCGACAGCGTACCAAGAGACCCAGTACTTC. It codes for CASSDPTAYQETQYF.

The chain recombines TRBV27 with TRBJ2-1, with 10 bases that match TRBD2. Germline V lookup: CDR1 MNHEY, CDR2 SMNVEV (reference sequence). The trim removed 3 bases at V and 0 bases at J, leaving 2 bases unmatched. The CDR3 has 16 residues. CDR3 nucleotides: TGTGCCAGCAGTTTTTCTAGCGGGAGCTCCTACAATGAGCAGTTCTTC. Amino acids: CASSFSSGSSYNEQFF.

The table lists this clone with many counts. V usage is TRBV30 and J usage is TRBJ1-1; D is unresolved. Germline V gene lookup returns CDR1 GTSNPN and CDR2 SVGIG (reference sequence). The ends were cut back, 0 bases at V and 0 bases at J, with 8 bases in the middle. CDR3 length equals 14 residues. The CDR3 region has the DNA TGTGCCTGGAGTGTACCGGGTATGAACACTGAAGCTTTCTTT. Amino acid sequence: CAWSVPGMNTEAFF. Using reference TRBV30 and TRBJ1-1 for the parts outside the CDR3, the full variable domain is SQTIHQWPATLVQPVGSPLSLECTVEGTSNPNLYWYRQAAGRGLQLLFYSVGIGQISSEVPQNLSASRPQDRQFILSSKKLLLSDSGFYLCAWSVPGMNTEAFFGQGTRLTVV.

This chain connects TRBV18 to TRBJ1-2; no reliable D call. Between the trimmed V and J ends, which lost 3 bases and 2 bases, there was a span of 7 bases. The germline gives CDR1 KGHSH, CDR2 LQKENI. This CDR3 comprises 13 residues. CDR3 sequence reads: CASSPNENYGYTF. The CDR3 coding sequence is TGTGCCAGCTCACCCAACGAAAACTATGGCTACACCTTC.

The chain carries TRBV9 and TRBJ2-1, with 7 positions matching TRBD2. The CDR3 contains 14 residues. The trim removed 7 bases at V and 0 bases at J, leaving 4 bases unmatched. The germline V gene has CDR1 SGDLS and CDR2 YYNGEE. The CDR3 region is CASAKRDSYNEQFF. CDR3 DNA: TGTGCCAGCGCGAAGCGGGACTCCTACAATGAGCAGTTCTTC.

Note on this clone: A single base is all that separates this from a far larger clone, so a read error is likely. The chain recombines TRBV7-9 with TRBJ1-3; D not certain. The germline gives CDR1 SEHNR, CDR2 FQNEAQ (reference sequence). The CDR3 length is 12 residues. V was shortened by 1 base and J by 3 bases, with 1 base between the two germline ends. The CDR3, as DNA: TGTGCCAGCAGCTTAGTTGGAAACACCATATATTTT. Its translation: CASSLVGNTIYF.

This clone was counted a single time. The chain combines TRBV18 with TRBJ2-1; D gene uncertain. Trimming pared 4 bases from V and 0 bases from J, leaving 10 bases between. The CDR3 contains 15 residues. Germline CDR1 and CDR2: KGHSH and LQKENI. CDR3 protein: CASSLFRSSYNEQFF. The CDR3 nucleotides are TGTGCCAGCTCACTGTTTAGGAGCTCCTACAATGAGCAGTTCTTC.

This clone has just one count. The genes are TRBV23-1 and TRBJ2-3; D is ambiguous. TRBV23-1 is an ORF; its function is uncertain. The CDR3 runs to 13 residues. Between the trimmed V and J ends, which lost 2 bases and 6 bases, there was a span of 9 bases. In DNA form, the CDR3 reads TGCGCCAGCAGTCAAGCACCCCGCGATACGCAGTATTTT. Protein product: CASSQAPRDTQYF.

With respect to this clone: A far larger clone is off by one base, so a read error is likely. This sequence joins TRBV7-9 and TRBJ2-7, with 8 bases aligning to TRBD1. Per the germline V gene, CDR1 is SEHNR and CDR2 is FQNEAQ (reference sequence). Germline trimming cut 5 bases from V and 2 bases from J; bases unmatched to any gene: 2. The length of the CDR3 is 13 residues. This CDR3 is CASSTDRAYEQYF. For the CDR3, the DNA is TGTGCCAGCAGCACGGACAGGGCCTACGAGCAGTACTTC. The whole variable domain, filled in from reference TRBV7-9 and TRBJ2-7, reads DTGVSQNPRHKITKRGQNVTFRCDPISEHNRLYWYRQTLGQGPEFLTYFQNEAQLEKSRLLSDRFSAERPKGSFSTLEIQRTEQGDSAMYLCASSTDRAYEQYFGPGTRLTVT.

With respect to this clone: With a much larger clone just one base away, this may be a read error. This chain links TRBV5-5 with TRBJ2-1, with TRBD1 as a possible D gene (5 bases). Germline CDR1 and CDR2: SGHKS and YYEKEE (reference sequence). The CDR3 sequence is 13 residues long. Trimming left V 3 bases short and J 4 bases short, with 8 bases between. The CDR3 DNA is TGTGCCAGCAGCTACGCAGGGTACAATGAGCAGTTCTTC. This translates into CASSYAGYNEQFF.

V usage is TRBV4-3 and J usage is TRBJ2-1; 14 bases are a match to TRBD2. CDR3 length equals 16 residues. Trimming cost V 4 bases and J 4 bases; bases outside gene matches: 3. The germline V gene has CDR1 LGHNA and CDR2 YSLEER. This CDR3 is CASSRWTSGGYNEQFF. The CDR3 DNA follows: TGCGCCAGCAGCCGCTGGACTAGCGGGGGGTACAATGAGCAGTTCTTC.

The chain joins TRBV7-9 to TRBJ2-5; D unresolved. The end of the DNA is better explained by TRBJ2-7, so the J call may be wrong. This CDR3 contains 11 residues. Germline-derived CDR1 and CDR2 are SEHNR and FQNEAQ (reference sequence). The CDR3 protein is CASSRTYEQYF. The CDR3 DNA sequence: TGTGCCAGCAGCAGGACCTACGAGCAGTACTTC.

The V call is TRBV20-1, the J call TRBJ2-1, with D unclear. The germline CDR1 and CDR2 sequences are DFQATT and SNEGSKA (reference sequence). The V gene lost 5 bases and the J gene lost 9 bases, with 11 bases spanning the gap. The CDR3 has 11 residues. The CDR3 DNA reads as TGCAGTGCTCTTTCTTTCACTGAGCAGTTCTTC. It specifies CSALSFTEQFF.

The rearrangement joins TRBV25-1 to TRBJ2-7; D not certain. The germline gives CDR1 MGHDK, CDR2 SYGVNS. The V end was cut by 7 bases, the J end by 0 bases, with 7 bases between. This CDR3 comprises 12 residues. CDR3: CASTRSSYEQYF. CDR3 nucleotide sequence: TGTGCCAGCACCAGAAGCTCCTACGAGCAGTACTTC.